This T cell receptor (beta chain) was found in a study of blood T cell repertoires in COVID-19. Overall study context: T cells, B-cell-depleted T cells, or PBMCs provided the cDNA or gDNA that served as material.

The CDR3 totals 15 residues. Looked up from germline, CDR1 is LGHDT and CDR2 is YNNKEL (reference sequence). Germline trimming cut 4 bases from V and 2 bases from J; bases unmatched to any gene: 8. Data came from immunoSEQ multiplex PCR; TCRdb stores just in-frame clones and leaves some out. Counted here are 450,000 to 500,000 clones, 80% to 90% occurring once; the ten biggest clones make up approximately 2.9%. The sequencing sample was made of peripheral blood. V is TRBV3-1 (or the pseudogene TRBV3-2) and J is TRBJ2-7; 7 bases align to TRBD2. The source is a human donor in a cohort sampled during active COVID-19. The CDR3 sequence is CASSLPWEGAYEQYF. CDR3 bases: TGTGCCAGCAGCCTCCCTTGGGAGGGAGCCTACGAGCAGTACTTC.